This is a list of T cell receptor beta chains from one sample in a study of T cell responses to AZD1222 COVID-19 vaccine. The method was immunoSEQ multiplex PCR; TCRdb's version includes in-frame clones alone and lacks a portion of them. The sample lists approximately 110,000 clones, more than 80% occurring once. The sample in question was peripheral blood, obtained 28 days after the second AZD1222 dose. The source is an adult who received the AZD1222 COVID-19 vaccine. Each CDR3 is given with its conserved first and last residue. The D gene is left open where the match is weak. Clone size is given for some rows only: seen once, a few or many times, or a class if the clone is expanded.

d_call | j_call | cdr3_length | v_call | clone_size | cdr3_aa | cdr3_nt
NA | TRBJ2-1 | 17 | TRBV7-5 | NA | CVRSLRICLAVKDEQFF | TGTGTCAGAAGCTTAAGGATTTGCCTAGCGGTCAAGGATGAGCAGTTCTTC
NA | TRBJ2-7 | 15 | TRBV9 | NA | CASSVGPILPYEQYF | TGTGCCAGCAGCGTGGGGCCAATCCTCCCCTACGAGCAGTACTTC
TRBD2 | TRBJ2-1 | 19 | TRBV6-4 | NA | CASSDSLRMAGGSYNEQFF | TGTGCCAGCAGTGACTCTCTTAGGATGGCGGGGGGGTCCTACAATGAGCAGTTCTTC
TRBD1 | TRBJ2-2 | 14 | TRBV19 | NA | CATPSNRGTGELFF | TGTGCCACCCCGTCTAACAGGGGGACCGGGGAGCTGTTTTTT
TRBD1 | TRBJ2-7 | 15 | TRBV6-5 | NA | CASSLAGQGRYEQYF | TGTGCCAGCAGCCTCGCGGGACAGGGTCGGTACGAGCAGTACTTC
NA | TRBJ2-5 | 16 | TRBV6-9 | few | CASRPGASEYQETQYF | TGTGCCAGCAGACCCGGGGCTAGCGAGTACCAAGAGACCCAGTACTTC
NA | TRBJ2-3 | 14 | TRBV7-9 | NA | CASSRDLGTDTQYF | TGTGCCAGCAGCCGGGACCTCGGCACAGATACGCAGTATTTT
NA | TRBJ1-4 | 14 | TRBV28 | few | CASSSTGPNEKLFF | TGTGCCAGCAGTTCGACAGGACCTAATGAAAAACTGTTTTTT
TRBD2 | TRBJ2-7 | 20 | TRBV6-4 | NA | CASSDSSGGRSPTPHYEQYF | TGTGCCAGCAGTGACTCTAGCGGGGGACGTTCTCCAACCCCCCACTACGAGCAGTACTTC
NA | TRBJ1-4 | 15 | TRBV24-1 | NA | CATSENRGTNEKLFF | TGTGCCACCAGTGAAAACAGAGGAACTAATGAAAAACTGTTTTTT
NA | TRBJ2-2 | 14 | TRBV19 | NA | CASTAVLGTGELFF | TGTGCCAGTACGGCAGTATTGGGCACCGGGGAGCTGTTTTTT
TRBD2 | TRBJ2-5 | 14 | TRBV5-1 | NA | CASTRGGAWETQYF | TGCGCCAGCACCCGCGGGGGGGCCTGGGAGACCCAGTACTTC
NA | TRBJ2-7 | 16 | TRBV7-6 | once | CASSLAAKKTGGEQYF | TGTGCCAGCAGCTTAGCGGCCAAAAAGACTGGCGGGGAGCAGTACTTC
NA | TRBJ2-3 | 19 | TRBV24-1 | NA | CATSDFTEMNAAYTDTQYF | TGTGCCACCAGTGATTTTACAGAAATGAATGCAGCCTACACAGATACGCAGTATTTT
TRBD1 | TRBJ2-7 | 15 | TRBV28 | NA | CASSRSGTGTYEQYF | TGTGCCAGCAGCCGATCCGGGACAGGGACTTACGAGCAGTACTTC